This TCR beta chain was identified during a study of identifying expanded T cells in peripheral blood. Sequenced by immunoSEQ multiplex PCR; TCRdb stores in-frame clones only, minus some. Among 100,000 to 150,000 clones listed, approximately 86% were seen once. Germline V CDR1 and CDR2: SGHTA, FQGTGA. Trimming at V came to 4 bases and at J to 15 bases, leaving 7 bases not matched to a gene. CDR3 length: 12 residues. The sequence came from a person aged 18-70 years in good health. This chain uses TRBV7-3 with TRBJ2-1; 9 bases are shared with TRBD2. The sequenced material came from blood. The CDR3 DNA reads TGTGCCAGCAGCTCGTATAGCGGGAGACCGTTCTTC. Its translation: CASSSYSGRPFF.